The 12 T cell receptor beta chains below were found in one sample sequenced in a study of shared clonotypes between healthy human individuals. TCRdb keeps only in-frame clones here, not all; method: immunoSEQ multiplex PCR. The sample lists about 490,000 clones, 79% occurring once. Specimen: PBMCs. The receptors shown here come from a woman aged 40-49 years in good health. Some clones in this sample may be carry-over from other donors' samples.

The genes are TRBV19 and TRBJ2-7; TRBD1 agrees at 10 bases. Germline V gene lookup returns CDR1 LNHDA and CDR2 SQIVND (reference sequence). The V gene end was trimmed by 5 bases and the J gene end by 4 bases; junction bases not matched to a gene: 5. The CDR3 covers 14 residues. The CDR3 sequence is CASSPRQGAYEQYF. The CDR3 nucleotides read TGTGCCAGTAGTCCGCGACAGGGGGCTTACGAGCAGTACTTC.

This clone showed up just a few times. The chain uses TRBV20-1 and TRBJ2-3, with D unresolved. Trimming stripped 2 bases from V and 2 bases from J, with 2 bases between. Germline-derived CDR1 and CDR2 are DFQATT and SNEGSKA (reference sequence). The CDR3 has 11 amino acids. Here the CDR3 reads CSARNTDTQYF. The CDR3 DNA reads as TGCAGTGCTAGAAACACAGATACGCAGTATTTT.

The CDR3 sequence: CASTKLAGVPDTQYF. As DNA, the CDR3 is TGTGCCAGCACCAAACTAGCGGGAGTCCCAGATACGCAGTATTTT. The chain has TRBV5-5 and TRBJ2-3, with 11 bases identical to TRBD2. The CDR3 totals 15 residues. The ends lost 6 bases at V and 4 bases at J; junction bases unmatched: 7. Germline CDR1 is SGHKS and CDR2 is YYEKEE (reference sequence).

The chain employs TRBV7-2 and TRBJ2-3, with 7 bases aligning to TRBD1. Germline V gene lookup returns CDR1 SGHTA and CDR2 FQGNSA. V was clipped by 4 bases and J by 2 bases; unmatched bases: 9. The CDR3 has 16 residues. The CDR3 loop is CASSSQGDPTTDTQYF. The CDR3 DNA is TGTGCCAGCAGCTCCCAGGGGGACCCCACCACAGATACGCAGTATTTT.

This chain's CDR3 is CASSLGAAPAYEQYF. Written as DNA, the CDR3 is TGTGCCAGCAGTTTAGGGGCAGCCCCAGCCTACGAGCAGTACTTC. This chain joins TRBV28 and TRBJ2-7, with D possibly being TRBD1 (5 bases). Germline lookup yields CDR1 MDHEN and CDR2 SYDVKM. There are 15 residues in the CDR3. V gave up 2 bases and J gave up 2 bases, with 13 bases separating them.

The chain uses TRBV28 and TRBJ2-7; possibly TRBD1 for D (5 bases). V lost 1 base and J 3 bases, leaving 13 bases between the germline ends. This CDR3 region has 15 residues. Germline loops: CDR1 MDHEN, CDR2 SYDVKM. CDR3 residues: CASSLFYSQGYEQYF. In nucleotides, the CDR3 is TGTGCCAGCAGTTTATTTTACTCCCAGGGCTACGAGCAGTACTTC.

The table lists this clone with a few counts. The chain carries TRBV6-5 and TRBJ2-5; D gene unclear. Matching the DNA end better, TRBJ2-7 makes the J call doubtful. This CDR3 comprises 15 residues. The germline gives CDR1 MNHEY, CDR2 SVGAGI. CDR3 protein: CASSLSSLGSYEQYF. DNA of the CDR3: TGTGCCAGCAGCCTTAGCTCTTTGGGATCCTACGAGCAGTACTTC.

The chain has TRBV19 and TRBJ1-1; the match to TRBD1 covers 7 bases. The J segment lost 4 bases and the V segment lost 5 bases, leaving 4 bases of the junction unmatched. Germline V gene data show CDR1 as LNHDA and CDR2 as SQIVND (reference sequence). This CDR3 has 13 amino acids. In DNA form, the CDR3 reads TGTGCCAGTAGTGTAAACAGGGGCACTGAAGCTTTCTTT. It encodes CASSVNRGTEAFF.

The V call is TRBV5-1, the J call TRBJ2-7; unclear D gene. Germline V gene data show CDR1 as SGHRS and CDR2 as YFSETQ. Trimming stripped 5 bases from V and 0 bases from J, with 12 bases between. The CDR3 is 14 amino acids. DNA for the CDR3: TGCGCCAGCAGTCGCCCTGACAACTCCTACGAGCAGTACTTC. It codes for CASSRPDNSYEQYF.

V is TRBV19 and J is TRBJ2-6; 10 nucleotides align to TRBD1. The germline V gene has CDR1 LNHDA and CDR2 SQIVND (reference sequence). CDR3 length: 14 residues. The V and J ends lost 8 bases and 4 bases, in that order; junction bases with no gene match: 2. CDR3 in amino acids: CASGTGAGANVLTF. The CDR3 region has the DNA TGTGCCAGTGGGACAGGGGCCGGGGCCAACGTCCTGACTTTC.

The CDR3: CASQTSLNEKLFF. The CDR3 DNA is TGTGCCTCGCAGACAAGCCTTAATGAAAAACTGTTTTTT. The J gene is TRBJ1-4, the V gene TRBV10-3; D unclear. V was clipped by 11 bases and J by 4 bases, with 14 bases between them. The CDR3 totals 13 residues. Germline V gene data show CDR1 as ENHRY and CDR2 as SYGVKD.

The table lists this clone with a count of one. V gene TRBV4-1 combines with J gene TRBJ2-6; D is uncertain. Trimming shortened V by 7 bases and J by 0 bases, and 7 bases separated the two germline ends. CDR3 length equals 14 residues. Germline CDR1 and CDR2: MGHRA and YSYEKL. The CDR3 region has the DNA TGCGCCAGCATGGCTAGCTCTGGGGCCAACGTCCTGACTTTC. Translating it yields CASMASSGANVLTF.